This T cell receptor beta chain was retrieved from a study of blood T cell repertoires in COVID-19. Study as a whole: Samples representing acute and convalescent COVID-19 were sourced from the United States, Italy and Spain. PBMCs, B-cell-depleted T cells, or T cells provided the cDNA or gDNA that made up the material.

Authors' analysis steps: Counts of nucleated cells, estimated from reference gene primer amplification, were obtained. Sequenced by immunoSEQ multiplex PCR; TCRdb stores in-frame clones only, minus some. The V and J calls and clone size were taken over from that table, and D and trimming were inferred from the DNA. The sample contains fewer than 350,000 clones, 80% to 90% of which appear only once. The CDR3 consists of 14 residues. With 5 bases clipped from V and 9 bases from J, the junction kept 8 bases outside the gene matches. Germline V gene data show CDR1 as MNHEY and CDR2 as SVGEGT. The TCR was taken from a woman between 45 and 60 years old who had recovered from COVID-19. This chain links TRBV6-2 or TRBV6-3 with TRBJ2-1, with 9 bases lining up with TRBD2. What was sequenced was peripheral blood. The CDR3 spells CASSRLAGAGEQFF. CDR3 sequence (DNA): TGTGCCAGCAGTAGATTAGCGGGAGCAGGTGAGCAGTTCTTC.